This T cell receptor (beta chain) comes out of a study of identifying expanded T cells in peripheral blood. Repertoires were generated with immunoSEQ multiplex PCR, while TCRdb's copy carries only in-frame clones and drops some. The sample carries approximately 100,000 clones, about nine tenths recorded once. The V gene's germline CDR1 is MNHEY and CDR2 SMNVEV (reference sequence). The CDR3 is 13 residues long. The germline V and J ends were trimmed by 2 bases and 4 bases, with 9 bases remaining between them. With respect to this clone: What it binds is unknown. This same CDR3 is encoded by further DNA sequences in the sample.

Study-level results: Across healthy donors, higher total template counts meant significantly greater roughly two-week count variance. Differentially abundant clones: roughly 1.2 between replicates, 15 to 17 at two to three weeks, more than 18 at four.

Collection occurred without any documented infections or immune events in donors. The sequence was collected from a person aged 18-70 years in good health. The rearrangement links TRBV27 to TRBJ2-7, with D possibly being TRBD1 (5 bases). Sequences were obtained from blood. For the CDR3, the DNA is TGTGCCAGCAGTTTAGGCAGGGTGTACGAGCAGTACTTC. The encoded protein is CASSLGRVYEQYF.